This T cell receptor (beta chain) was documented in a study of blood T cell repertoires in COVID-19. Study overall: COVID-19 samples collected from the United States, Italy and Spain covered acute and convalescent phases. In each case, the material was cDNA or gDNA derived from T cells, B-cell-depleted T cells, or PBMCs.

The V gene end was trimmed by 2 bases and the J gene end by 3 bases; junction bases not matched to a gene: 3. The CDR3 totals 15 residues. Germline loops: CDR1 SGHTA, CDR2 FQGTGA. Original analysis: The assay estimated nucleated cells by amplifying reference gene primers. The method was immunoSEQ multiplex PCR; TCRdb's version includes in-frame clones alone and lacks a portion of them. V, J and clone size were drawn from that table, and D and trimming were deduced from the DNA. The top ten clones hold 12% to 15% of a sample with roughly 53,000 clones, approximately 85% of them seen once. Sequencing was performed on peripheral blood. The chain combines TRBV7-3 with TRBJ2-7, with TRBD2 matching 11 bases. The sequence came from a human donor in a cohort sampled during active COVID-19. The CDR3 loop is CASSLASGGFYEQYF. The CDR3 nucleotides read TGTGCCAGCAGCTTAGCTAGCGGGGGGTTCTACGAGCAGTACTTC.